These 23 T cell receptor beta chains were sequenced from one sample in a study of low-dose radiotherapy and immunotherapy resistance in tumors. TRAV and TRBV primers primed cDNA for both TCRalpha and TCRbeta. With a constant-region primer and a V-primer adapter, TCRs were subjected to 15 to 25 PCR cycles of amplification. In TCRdb, the reads were re-called with MiXCR into one record per CDR3 protein. The table shows approximately 90,000 distinct CDR3 sequences, with more than 7.5% occurring only once. Time point noted: before trial treatment. The sample in question was PBMCs, obtained before treatment. The source of these receptors is a male donor with prostate cancer.

This clonotype showed up many times. The gene calls are TRBV20-1 and TRBJ2-7, with no clear D. Trimming stripped 6 bases from V and 3 bases from J, with 18 bases between. CDR3 size: 14 residues. Per the germline V gene, CDR1 is DFQATT and CDR2 is SNEGSKA (reference sequence). CDR3 sequence: CSAQTLGEVYEQYF. The CDR3 nucleotides are TGCAGTGCCCAGACACTGGGCGAGGTCTACGAGCAGTACTTC.

The table lists this clonotype with many counts. With a much larger clone just one base away, this may be a read error. The J gene is TRBJ2-3, the V gene TRBV6-6, with 10 bases fitting TRBD1. Looked up from germline, CDR1 is MNHNY and CDR2 is SVGAGI (reference sequence). The CDR3 length is 15 residues. V gave up 4 bases and J gave up 1 base; unmatched junction bases: 2. This CDR3 is CASSSGTGGTDTQYF. Here the CDR3 DNA reads TGTGCCAGCAGTTCCGGGACAGGGGGCACAGATACGCAGTATTTT.

The V gene is TRBV7-8, the J gene TRBJ2-1; TRBD1 aligns across 12 bases. The CDR3 is 16 residues long. Losses at the gene ends were 5 bases for V and 8 bases for J; bases not matched to a gene: 10. Germline V lookup: CDR1 SGHVS, CDR2 FQNEAQ. Here the CDR3 DNA reads TGTGCCAGCAGCGCCCGGAAGGGACAGGGGGCGGATGAGCAGTTCTTC. Translated, it gives CASSARKGQGADEQFF.

As regards this clonotype: With only one base between it and a far larger clone, this is likely a read error. The chain couples TRBV2 to TRBJ2-7, with 12 bases aligning to TRBD2. CDR1 and CDR2 (germline): SNHLY, FYNNEI. The CDR3 length is 13 residues. Trimming cost V 11 bases and J 7 bases; bases outside gene matches: 9. CDR3 nucleotides: TGTGCCCCTAGCGGGAGGGCAGGGAATGAGCAGTACTTC. It specifies CAPSGRAGNEQYF.

This clonotype was seen ten or more times. The chain recombines TRBV29-1 with TRBJ2-7; tentative D call: TRBD1 (6 bases). V was trimmed by 5 bases and J by 0 bases, leaving 14 bases between them. This CDR3 is built from 14 residues. From germline, CDR1 is SQVTM and CDR2 ANQGSEA. Here the CDR3 reads CSVRRQEGSYEQYF. DNA of the CDR3: TGCAGCGTTCGCCGACAGGAAGGCTCCTACGAGCAGTACTTC.

The table lists this clonotype with a few counts. A read error likely explains this, since a far larger clone differs by one base. The chain links TRBV5-6 to TRBJ2-1; D may be TRBD2 (6 bases). Trimming pared 3 bases from V and 10 bases from J, leaving 26 bases between. Germline V CDR1 and CDR2: SGHDT, YYEEEE. The CDR3 covers 17 residues. The CDR3: CASSSVLAAGVFYEQFF. The CDR3 coding sequence is TGTGCCAGCAGCTCGGTACTAGCCGCGGGCGTATTCTACGAGCAGTTCTTC.

In this sample, this clonotype turned up many times. The chain couples TRBV18 to TRBJ2-6; TRBD1 matches at 7 bases. Trimming at V came to 2 bases and at J to 0 bases, leaving 4 bases not matched to a gene. The germline gives CDR1 KGHSH, CDR2 LQKENI. This CDR3 contains 17 residues. CDR3 amino acids: CASSPWDSSSGANVLTF. The DNA of the CDR3 is TGTGCCAGCTCACCATGGGACAGTTCCTCTGGGGCCAACGTCCTGACTTTC. The full variable domain, in which reference TRBV18 and TRBJ2-6 provide the parts outside the CDR3, is NAGVMQNPRHLVRRRGQEARLRCSPMKGHSHVYWYRQLPEEGLKFMVYLQKENIIDESGMPKERFSAEFPKEGPSILRIQQVVRGDSAAYFCASSPWDSSSGANVLTFGAGSRLTVL.

This clonotype was counted ten times or more. This rearrangement joins TRBV30 to TRBJ1-1, with a tentative D call TRBD1 (5 bases). The CDR3 extends over 12 amino acids. The V end lost 2 bases, the J end lost 5 bases, and 9 bases lay between the germline ends. Per germline, CDR1 GTSNPN and CDR2 SVGIG (reference sequence). In nucleotides, the CDR3 is TGTGCCTGGAGTCGGGGACGGACTGAAGCTTTCTTT. Protein product: CAWSRGRTEAFF.

In its sample, this clonotype was seen many times. The chain combines TRBV18 with TRBJ2-3; TRBD2 is a possible D gene (5 bases). V was shortened by 8 bases and J by 0 bases, with 12 bases between the two germline ends. The CDR3 runs to 14 residues. The germline V gene has CDR1 KGHSH and CDR2 LQKENI. The CDR3 here is CASSPTGSTDTQYF. The DNA of the CDR3 is TGTGCCAGCAGTCCGACGGGGAGCACAGATACGCAGTATTTT. Variable domain in full (rest from reference TRBV18 and TRBJ2-3): NAGVMQNPRHLVRRRGQEARLRCSPMKGHSHVYWYRQLPEEGLKFMVYLQKENIIDESGMPKERFSAEFPKEGPSILRIQQVVRGDSAAYFCASSPTGSTDTQYFGPGTRLTVL.

This clonotype was found many times. This sequence joins TRBV4-1 and TRBJ2-5, with 10 bases identical to TRBD2. The CDR3 sequence is 17 residues long. Germline loops: CDR1 MGHRA, CDR2 YSYEKL. Trimming took 1 base from V and 2 from J; bases not matched to a gene: 7. CDR3 sequence (DNA): TGCGCCAGCAGCCAAGTTCAACTAGCGGGGACACAAGAGACCCAGTACTTC. It codes for CASSQVQLAGTQETQYF.

This clonotype showed up many times. V and J are TRBV14 and TRBJ2-2; no clear D gene. Germline V gene lookup returns CDR1 SGHDN and CDR2 FVKESK. The CDR3 has 16 amino acids. Trimming left V 5 bases short and J 0 bases short, with 13 bases between. The CDR3 DNA follows: TGTGCCAGCAGCTCCGTTGACGCCCCGAACACCGGGGAGCTGTTTTTT. This sequence encodes CASSSVDAPNTGELFF.

This clonotype was seen at least ten times. This chain links TRBV20-1 with TRBJ2-7; possibly TRBD1 or TRBD2 for D (6 bases each). Trimming took off 1 base at V and 7 bases at J, with 20 bases between the two ends. Germline CDR1 reads DFQATT; CDR2 reads SNEGSKA (reference sequence). This CDR3 is built from 15 residues. CDR3: CSARGGTLLRGEQYF. The CDR3 DNA follows: TGCAGTGCTAGAGGGGGGACACTCTTACGGGGGGAGCAGTACTTC.

This clonotype appeared many times. V and J are TRBV2 and TRBJ2-3, with 12 bases fitting TRBD1. V was pared by 2 bases and J by 1 base, with 1 base of the junction left unmatched. The CDR3 sequence is 16 residues long. CDR1 SNHLY and CDR2 FYNNEI come from the germline V gene. The CDR3 DNA reads TGTGCCAGCAGTGAACGGGACAGGGGGCGCACAGATACGCAGTATTTT. Protein product: CASSERDRGRTDTQYF.

Many counts were recorded for this clonotype. V usage is TRBV7-8 and J usage is TRBJ2-7; 7 bases map to TRBD2. V lost 3 bases to trimming and J lost 2 bases; unmatched junction nucleotides: 4. This CDR3 contains 14 residues. CDR1 is SGHVS, CDR2 FQNEAQ, per germline. This chain's CDR3 is CASSLEGRAYEQYF. DNA of the CDR3: TGTGCCAGCAGCTTGGAGGGGAGGGCCTACGAGCAGTACTTC.

This clonotype was counted ten times or more. The chain carries TRBV24-1 and TRBJ2-3; a weak D match, TRBD2 (5 bases). Germline CDR1 KGHDR, CDR2 SFDVKD. The CDR3 spans 12 residues. V gave up 3 bases and J gave up 9 bases, with 9 bases separating them. The CDR3: CATSDGLSTQYF. CDR3 coding DNA: TGTGCCACCAGTGATGGACTGTCAACGCAGTATTTT.

Turning to this clonotype: A single base is all that separates this from a far larger clone, so a read error is likely. The chain has TRBV20-1 and TRBJ2-5; weak D call: TRBD1 (6 bases). The CDR3 length is 13 residues. Trimming took off 6 bases at V and 11 bases at J, with 22 bases between the two ends. Germline CDR1 is DFQATT and CDR2 is SNEGSKA (reference sequence). CDR3 nucleotide sequence: TGCAGTGCCTTCGAGGACAGAAACAATGAGCAGTACTTC. Amino acids: CSAFEDRNNEQYF.

This clonotype was detected many times. This sequence joins TRBV4-1 and TRBJ2-7, with TRBD2 matching over 10 bases. Per germline, CDR1 MGHRA and CDR2 YSYEKL. The CDR3 has 16 amino acids. J gave up 6 bases and V 2 bases, and 10 bases lay outside the gene matches. The CDR3 reads CASSQSFASGSVEQYF. The CDR3 DNA reads as TGCGCCAGCAGCCAATCCTTCGCTAGCGGGAGTGTCGAGCAGTACTTC.

CDR3 in amino acids: CASSVRPGSNEKLFF. Written as DNA, the CDR3 is TGTGCCAGCAGTGTGAGACCCGGGAGTAATGAAAAACTGTTTTTT. The J gene is TRBJ1-4, the V gene TRBV2; D ambiguous. Trimming removed 4 bases at V and 4 bases at J, with 13 bases between. CDR3 length: 15 residues. The germline gives CDR1 SNHLY, CDR2 FYNNEI.

This clonotype has more than one count but fewer than ten. V gene TRBV4-3 combines with J gene TRBJ1-2; TRBD1 might be the D (5 bases). CDR1 and CDR2 (germline): LGHNA, YSLEER. Trimming took 3 bases from V and 5 from J, leaving 28 bases between them. The CDR3 extends over 19 amino acids. The CDR3: CASSQQIMQGATHGYGYTF. CDR3 bases: TGCGCCAGCAGCCAGCAGATAATGCAGGGAGCAACACACGGGTATGGCTACACCTTC.

This clonotype was detected ten times or more. The chain combines TRBV2 with TRBJ1-4, with D possibly matching TRBD1 (5 bases). CDR1 is SNHLY, CDR2 FYNNEI, per germline. This CDR3 is 15 amino acids long. With 0 bases removed from V and 1 base from J, the gap between germline ends came to 6 bases. This CDR3 reads CASSEAQGTNEKLFF. The CDR3 nucleotides are TGTGCCAGCAGTGAAGCGCAGGGAACTAATGAAAAACTGTTTTTT.

V and J are TRBV9 and TRBJ2-2, with D possibly matching TRBD2 (5 bases). The CDR3 is made up of 16 amino acids. V was cut by 4 bases and J by 2 bases, with 15 bases left in between. Germline V gene data show CDR1 as SGDLS and CDR2 as YYNGEE. The CDR3 region is CASSPQLGGNTGELFF. The CDR3 nucleotides are TGTGCCAGCAGCCCCCAACTAGGCGGTAACACCGGGGAGCTGTTTTTT.

The rearrangement joins TRBV28 to TRBJ1-2; the D is unclear. V lost 5 bases and J 1 base, leaving 20 bases between the germline ends. Germline V gene lookup returns CDR1 MDHEN and CDR2 SYDVKM. The CDR3 extends over 17 amino acids. Here the CDR3 DNA reads TGTGCCAGCAGTGTCAGTATGTCCGGTTTGGGTAACTATGGCTACACCTTC. Encoded protein: CASSVSMSGLGNYGYTF.

The chain employs TRBV27 and TRBJ2-2; D might be TRBD2 (6 bases). Per the germline V gene, CDR1 is MNHEY and CDR2 is SMNVEV (reference sequence). The CDR3 runs to 17 residues. Trimming removed 6 bases from V and 5 bases from J, with 22 bases in between. This CDR3 is CASSRPGLATITGELFF. The CDR3 DNA reads TGTGCCAGCAGCCGACCAGGCCTAGCGACCATAACCGGGGAGCTGTTTTTT.